This TCR beta chain originates from a study of shared clonotypes between healthy human individuals. The wider study: Every donor yielded three CD4 naive, three CD4 memory, two CD8 naive and one CD8 memory plate. Whole-study results and caveats: Only blood underwent sampling, and tissue repertoires likely differ.

Only Caucasian adults living in Nashville, Tennessee made up the donor group. There are a few counts of this clone. What it binds is unknown. The repertoire was sequenced with immunoSEQ multiplex PCR; TCRdb's copy has only in-frame clones and lacks some. Of around 990,000 clones in the sample, about 72% were seen once. Material for sequencing was memory CD4+ T cells from PBMCs. Subset meaning: CD45RA-negative fraction. The clonotype originates from a man younger than 35 in good health. Some clones in this sample may be carry-over from other donors' samples.

Here the CDR3 DNA reads TGTGCCAGCACCGGACAGAACACCGGGGAGCTGTTTTTT. Translated: CASTGQNTGELFF. V gene TRBV19 combines with J gene TRBJ2-2; D might be TRBD1 (5 bases). Trimming left V 9 bases short and J 1 base short, with 9 bases between. Germline CDR1 reads LNHDA; CDR2 reads SQIVND (reference sequence). This CDR3 comprises 13 residues.